This is a list of T cell receptor beta chains from one sample in a study of blood T cell repertoires in COVID-19. Assay used: immunoSEQ multiplex PCR; TCRdb lists only in-frame clones, some missing. The sample carries fewer than 200,000 clones, about four fifths recorded once. Sequencing input: peripheral blood. Source of these receptors: a man aged 70 or older with active or convalescent COVID-19. CDR3s include the opening cysteine and the closing phenylalanine or tryptophan. A D gene is named only where the DNA matches it firmly. Clone size, where shown, is once, few, many, or a class for clones that have expanded.

>TRBV25-1|TRBJ1-2|15|-|-
TGTGCCAGCAGTGAACCCGACAGAACCATCTATGGCTACACCTTC
CASSEPDRTIYGYTF
>TRBV10-3|TRBJ1-3|14|-|-
TGTGCCATCACCACGGACATTACTGGAAACACCATATATTTT
CAITTDITGNTIYF
>TRBV12-3/TRBV12-4|TRBJ1-2|13|-|-
TGTGCCAGCAGTTCAGGGTTGGGCAATGGCTACACCTTC
CASSSGLGNGYTF
>TRBV6-2/TRBV6-3|TRBJ2-5|16|TRBD2|-
TGTGCCAGCAGTTATGGGGCGGGAGCAAATCAGGAGACCCAGTACTTC
CASSYGAGANQETQYF
>TRBV5-1|TRBJ1-4|14|TRBD1|once
TGCGCCAGCAGCAAAGGGACAGGGTCTGAAAAACTGTTTTTT
CASSKGTGSEKLFF
>TRBV5-1|TRBJ1-2|15|-|-
TGCGCCAGCAGCTTGGGAGAGGGAGAGAGGTCTGGCTACACCTTC
CASSLGEGERSGYTF
>TRBV18|TRBJ1-4|14|-|-
TGTGCCAGCTCACCTCGGGGATCGGGCGAAAAACTGTTTTTT
CASSPRGSGEKLFF
>TRBV7-2|TRBJ1-3|14|-|-
TGTGCCAGCAGCCCCGGGGGTTCTGGAAACACCATATATTTT
CASSPGGSGNTIYF
>TRBV4-2|TRBJ1-2|13|-|-
TGTGCCAGCAGCCAAGATGAGGGAGATGGCTACACCTTC
CASSQDEGDGYTF
>TRBV5-4|TRBJ2-3|15|-|-
TGTGCCAGCAGCTTGGTGGCGGGTAGCACAGATACGCAGTATTTT
CASSLVAGSTDTQYF
>TRBV6-4|TRBJ1-2|16|-|once
TGTGCCAGCAGCGAACGACCCGGGACTTCCCTCTATGGCTACACCTTC
CASSERPGTSLYGYTF
>TRBV27|TRBJ1-5|15|TRBD1|-
TGTGCCAGCCTCCCAGGGGGTAGTTCTGCCAGGGCCCAGCATTTT
CASLPGGSSARAQHF
>TRBV30|TRBJ2-7|15|TRBD2|-
TGTGCCTGGAGTCCACTAGCGGGGGGATTCCACGAGCAGTACTTC
CAWSPLAGGFHEQYF
>TRBV5-6|TRBJ1-1|13|-|-
TGTGCCAGCAGCTTTTTTAGGAACACTGAAGCTTTCTTT
CASSFFRNTEAFF
>TRBV6-2/TRBV6-3|TRBJ2-7|16|-|-
TGTGCCAGCAGTTTCGACCCGGGGTCCCGAGGGCACGAGCAGTACTTC
CASSFDPGSRGHEQYF
>TRBV3-1/TRBV3-2|TRBJ1-1|12|TRBD1|-
TGTGCCAGCAGCCAATCAGGACAGGTGGTCTTCTTT
CASSQSGQVVFF
>TRBV10-3|TRBJ2-1|17|-|-
TGTGCCATCAGCTACACCTCGGGGTTCAGCTCCTACAATGAGCAGTTCTTC
CAISYTSGFSSYNEQFF
>TRBV30|TRBJ1-5|13|TRBD1|once
TGTGCCTGGGGGGACAGGGAGGGTCAGCCCCAGCATTTT
CAWGDREGQPQHF
>TRBV9|TRBJ2-5|10|-|-
TGTGCCAGCGGACTGGAGACCCAGTACTTC
CASGLETQYF
>TRBV27|TRBJ2-7|13|TRBD1|few
TGTGCCGCGGGGGACAGGGGACCCTACGAGCAGTACTTC
CAAGDRGPYEQYF
>TRBV20-1|TRBJ2-3|11|-|-
TGCAGTGCCCCCTTCTTAAATACGCAGTATTTT
CSAPFLNTQYF
>TRBV29-1|TRBJ1-2|13|TRBD1|-
TGCAGCGTGGCAAAGACAGGGGGCTATGGCTACACCTTC
CSVAKTGGYGYTF
>TRBV30|TRBJ1-1|14|-|-
TGTGCCTGGAGTGTCGGGAATAGCAACACTGAAGCTTTCTTT
CAWSVGNSNTEAFF
>TRBV27|TRBJ1-1|13|-|few
TGTGCCAGCAAAAGGGGTTTAAACACTGAAGCTTTCTTT
CASKRGLNTEAFF
>TRBV20-1|TRBJ1-2|11|-|-
TGCAGTGCTACAACCCTGGAGGGCTACACCTTC
CSATTLEGYTF
>TRBV5-1|TRBJ1-5|15|TRBD1|-
TGCGCCAGCAGCTTGTGGACAGGGGGCAATCAGCCCCAGCATTTT
CASSLWTGGNQPQHF
>TRBV7-9|TRBJ2-6|13|-|-
TGTGCCAGCCACAGCTCTGGGGCCAACGTCCTGACTTTC
CASHSSGANVLTF
>TRBV13|TRBJ1-2|14|-|once
TGTGCCAGCAGCTCCGGGATCTCCCTCTTTCGGTACACCTTC
CASSSGISLFRYTF
>TRBV29-1|TRBJ1-2|15|-|-
TGCAGCGTTGAAGTTGGAGCTACAGGGTCGGCCGGCTACACCTTC
CSVEVGATGSAGYTF
>TRBV20-1|TRBJ1-2|11|TRBD1|once
TGCAGTGCTGAAACAGGGGAGGGCTACACCTTC
CSAETGEGYTF
>TRBV30|TRBJ1-5|13|TRBD1|-
TGTGCTTCAGGGACAGGTTTCAATCAGCCCCAGCATTTT
CASGTGFNQPQHF
>TRBV18|TRBJ1-1|16|-|-
TGTGCCAGCTCACTCGTTATCCAGGGCGACGGGACTGAAGCTTTCTTT
CASSLVIQGDGTEAFF
>TRBV5-1|TRBJ1-3|14|-|-
TGCGCCAGCAGCTTGGCAGTTTCTGGAAACACCATATATTTT
CASSLAVSGNTIYF
>TRBV2|TRBJ2-6|17|TRBD1|few
TGTGCCAGCAGTAAGGACAGGGGGAGGACTGGGGCCAACGTCCTGACTTTC
CASSKDRGRTGANVLTF
>TRBV7-2|TRBJ2-2|14|-|-
TGTGCCAGCAGCTTAGCGCAGGGAACCGGGGAGCTGTTTTTT
CASSLAQGTGELFF
>TRBV7-2|TRBJ2-1|17|-|few
TGTGCCAGCAGCTTACGCTGGAACACGGGCTCCTACAATGAGCAGTTCTTC
CASSLRWNTGSYNEQFF
>TRBV11-3|TRBJ2-3|14|-|-
TGTGCCAGCAGCCAGACGAGGAGCACAGATACGCAGTATTTT
CASSQTRSTDTQYF
>TRBV5-1|TRBJ2-1|15|-|-
TGCGCCAGCAGCCTAAATCCAACAGGGAGCAATGAGCAGTTCTTC
CASSLNPTGSNEQFF
>TRBV10-3|TRBJ1-2|14|-|-
TGTGCCATCAGTGGAGCGGGGATGGAATATGGCTACACCTTC
CAISGAGMEYGYTF
>TRBV6-1|TRBJ2-3|15|-|-
TGTGCCAGCAGTGAACTAGGCAGTAGCACAGATACGCAGTATTTT
CASSELGSSTDTQYF
>TRBV30|TRBJ1-3|14|-|-
TGTGCCTGGAGTCAAACAGGGAGCGGAAACACCATATATTTT
CAWSQTGSGNTIYF
>TRBV11-2|TRBJ2-3|14|TRBD1|once
TGTGCCAGCAGCCACAGGGGGCGCAAAGATACGCAGTATTTT
CASSHRGRKDTQYF
>TRBV19|TRBJ2-2|16|TRBD2|-
TGTGCCAGTAGTATTAATAGCGGGGGGCCTACCGGGGAGCTGTTTTTT
CASSINSGGPTGELFF
>TRBV7-2|TRBJ2-2|14|TRBD2|-
TGTGCCAGCAGCCTTGGACTAGCCCCCGGGGAGCTGTTTTTT
CASSLGLAPGELFF
>TRBV6-5|TRBJ2-1|11|TRBD1|once
TGTGCCAGCAGAATACAGGGGGAGCAGTTCTTC
CASRIQGEQFF
>TRBV4-1|TRBJ1-2|15|-|-
TGCGCCAGCAGCCCCGGGGAGGGGGTAAACTATGGCTACACCTTC
CASSPGEGVNYGYTF